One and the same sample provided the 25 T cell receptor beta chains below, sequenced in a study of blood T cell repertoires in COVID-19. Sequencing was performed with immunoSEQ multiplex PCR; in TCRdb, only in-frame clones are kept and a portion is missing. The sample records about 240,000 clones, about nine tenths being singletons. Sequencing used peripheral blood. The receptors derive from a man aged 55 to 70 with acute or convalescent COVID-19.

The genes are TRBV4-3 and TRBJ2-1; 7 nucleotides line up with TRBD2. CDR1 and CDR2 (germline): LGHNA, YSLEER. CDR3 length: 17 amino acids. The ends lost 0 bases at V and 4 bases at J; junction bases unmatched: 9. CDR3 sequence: CASSQDVAGVAYNEQFF. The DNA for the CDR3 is TGCGCCAGCAGCCAAGATGTGGCGGGAGTAGCGTACAATGAGCAGTTCTTC.

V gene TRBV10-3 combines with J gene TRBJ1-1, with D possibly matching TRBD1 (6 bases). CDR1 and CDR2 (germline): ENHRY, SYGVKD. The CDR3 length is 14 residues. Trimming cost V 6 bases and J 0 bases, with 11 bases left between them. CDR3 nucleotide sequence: TGTGCCATCAGGGAACAGGGAGTGAACACTGAAGCTTTCTTT. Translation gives CAIREQGVNTEAFF.

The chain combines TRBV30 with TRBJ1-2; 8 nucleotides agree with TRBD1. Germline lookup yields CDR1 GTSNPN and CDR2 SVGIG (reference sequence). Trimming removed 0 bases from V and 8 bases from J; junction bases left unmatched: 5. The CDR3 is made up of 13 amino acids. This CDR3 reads CAWSVAGGGGYTF. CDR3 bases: TGTGCCTGGAGTGTAGCAGGGGGCGGAGGCTACACCTTC.

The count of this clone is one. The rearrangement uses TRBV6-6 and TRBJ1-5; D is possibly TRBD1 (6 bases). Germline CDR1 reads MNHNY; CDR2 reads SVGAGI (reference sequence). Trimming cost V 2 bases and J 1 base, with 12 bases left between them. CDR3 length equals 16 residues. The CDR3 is CASSYAGQLSNQPQHF. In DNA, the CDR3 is TGTGCCAGCAGTTACGCTGGACAGTTGAGCAATCAGCCCCAGCATTTT.

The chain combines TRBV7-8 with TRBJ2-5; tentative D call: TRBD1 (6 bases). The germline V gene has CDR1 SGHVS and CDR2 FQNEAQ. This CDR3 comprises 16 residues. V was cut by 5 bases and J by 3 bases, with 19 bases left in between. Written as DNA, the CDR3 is TGTGCCAGCAGCACCAGATATGACAGGTTAAAAGAGACCCAGTACTTC. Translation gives CASSTRYDRLKETQYF.

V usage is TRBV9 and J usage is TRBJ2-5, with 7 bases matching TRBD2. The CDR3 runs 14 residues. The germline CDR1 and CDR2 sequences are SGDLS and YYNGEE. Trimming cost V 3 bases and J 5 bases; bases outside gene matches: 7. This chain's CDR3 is CASSGGGVRETQYF. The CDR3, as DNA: TGTGCCAGCAGCGGGGGAGGGGTGCGGGAGACCCAGTACTTC. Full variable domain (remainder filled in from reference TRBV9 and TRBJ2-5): DSGVTQTPKHLITATGQRVTLRCSPRSGDLSVYWYQQSLDQGLQFLIQYYNGEERAKGNILERFSAQQFPDLHSELNLSSLELGDSALYFCASSGGGVRETQYFGPGTRLLVL.

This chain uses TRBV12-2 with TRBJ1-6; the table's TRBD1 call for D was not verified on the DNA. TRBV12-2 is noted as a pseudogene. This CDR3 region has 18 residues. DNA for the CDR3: TGTGCAAGTCGCTTAGCAGATTCGGACAGGGGCGGTAATTCACCCCTCCACTTT. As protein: CASRLADSDRGGNSPLHF.

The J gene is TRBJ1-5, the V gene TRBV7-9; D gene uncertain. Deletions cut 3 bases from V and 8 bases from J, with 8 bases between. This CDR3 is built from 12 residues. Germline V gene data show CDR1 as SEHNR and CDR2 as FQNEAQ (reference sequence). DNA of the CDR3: TGTGCCAGCAGCTTGGGCCCAAAGCCCCAGCATTTT. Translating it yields CASSLGPKPQHF. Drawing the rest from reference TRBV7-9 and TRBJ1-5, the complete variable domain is DTGVSQNPRHKITKRGQNVTFRCDPISEHNRLYWYRQTLGQGPEFLTYFQNEAQLEKSRLLSDRFSAERPKGSFSTLEIQRTEQGDSAMYLCASSLGPKPQHFGDGTRLSIL.

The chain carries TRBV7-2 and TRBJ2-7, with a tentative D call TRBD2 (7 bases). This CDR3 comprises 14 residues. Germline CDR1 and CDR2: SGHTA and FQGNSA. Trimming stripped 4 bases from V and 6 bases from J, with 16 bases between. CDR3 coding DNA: TGTGCCAGCAGCTGGGGGGCGGGAGTAGGCGAGCAGTACTTC. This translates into CASSWGAGVGEQYF.

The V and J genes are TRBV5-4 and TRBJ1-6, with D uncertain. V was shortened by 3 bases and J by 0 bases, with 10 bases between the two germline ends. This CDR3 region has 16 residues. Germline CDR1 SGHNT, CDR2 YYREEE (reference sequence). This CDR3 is CASSSDSSSYNSPLHF. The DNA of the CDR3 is TGTGCCAGCAGCTCGGACTCGAGCTCCTATAATTCACCCCTCCACTTT.

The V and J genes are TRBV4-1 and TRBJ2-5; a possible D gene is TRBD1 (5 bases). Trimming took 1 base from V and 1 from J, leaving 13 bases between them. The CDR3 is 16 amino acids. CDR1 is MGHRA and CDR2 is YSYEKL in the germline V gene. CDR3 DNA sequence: TGCGCCAGCAGCCAAGTTTTATTCGACAGCCAAGAGACCCAGTACTTC. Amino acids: CASSQVLFDSQETQYF.

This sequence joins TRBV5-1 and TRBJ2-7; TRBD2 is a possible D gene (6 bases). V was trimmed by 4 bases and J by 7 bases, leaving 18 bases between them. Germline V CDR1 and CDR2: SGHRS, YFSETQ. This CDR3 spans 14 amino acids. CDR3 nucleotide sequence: TGCGCCAGCAGCCCCGTTACGGGAGTGGGTGAGCAGTACTTC. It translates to CASSPVTGVGEQYF.

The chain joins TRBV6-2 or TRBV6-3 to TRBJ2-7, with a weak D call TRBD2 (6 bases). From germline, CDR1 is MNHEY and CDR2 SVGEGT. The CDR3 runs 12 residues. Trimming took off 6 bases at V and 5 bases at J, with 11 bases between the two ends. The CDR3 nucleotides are TGTGCCAGCAGCGCCCGGAGGGACGAGCAGTACTTC. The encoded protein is CASSARRDEQYF.

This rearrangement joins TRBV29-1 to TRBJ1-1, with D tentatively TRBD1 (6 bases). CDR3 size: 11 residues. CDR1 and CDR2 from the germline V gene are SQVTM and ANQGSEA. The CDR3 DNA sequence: TGCAGTGCAGGGGCGAACACTGAAGCTTTCTTT. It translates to CSAGANTEAFF. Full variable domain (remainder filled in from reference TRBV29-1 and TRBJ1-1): SAVISQKPSRDICQRGTSLTIQCQVDSQVTMMFWYRQQPGQSLTLIATANQGSEATYESGFVIDKFPISRPNLTFSTLTVSNMSPEDSSIYLCSAGANTEAFFGQGTRLTVV.

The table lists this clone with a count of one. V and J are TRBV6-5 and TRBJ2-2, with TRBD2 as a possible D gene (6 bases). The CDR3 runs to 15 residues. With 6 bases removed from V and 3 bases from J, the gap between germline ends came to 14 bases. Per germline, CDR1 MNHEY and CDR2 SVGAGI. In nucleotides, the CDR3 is TGTGCCAGCAGGGAGGGGAGTTCGGACACCGGGGAGCTGTTTTTT. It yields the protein CASREGSSDTGELFF.

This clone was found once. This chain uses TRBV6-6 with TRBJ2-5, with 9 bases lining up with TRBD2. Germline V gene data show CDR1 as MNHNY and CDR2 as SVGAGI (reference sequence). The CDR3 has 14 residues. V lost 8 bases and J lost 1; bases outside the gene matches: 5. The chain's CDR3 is CASLYSGSQETQYF. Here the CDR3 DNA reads TGTGCCAGCCTTTATAGCGGGAGCCAAGAGACCCAGTACTTC.

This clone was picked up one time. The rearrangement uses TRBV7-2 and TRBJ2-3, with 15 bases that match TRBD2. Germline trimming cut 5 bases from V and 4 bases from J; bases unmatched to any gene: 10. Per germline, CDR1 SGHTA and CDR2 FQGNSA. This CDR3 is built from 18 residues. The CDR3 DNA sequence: TGTGCCAGCAGCGCCCGGCGGACTAGCGGGAGGGCCCCAGATACGCAGTATTTT. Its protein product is CASSARRTSGRAPDTQYF. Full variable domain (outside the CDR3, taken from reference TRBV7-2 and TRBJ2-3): GAGVSQSPSNKVTEKGKDVELRCDPISGHTALYWYRQSLGQGLEFLIYFQGNSAPDKSGLPSDRFSAERTGGSVSTLTIQRTQQEDSAVYLCASSARRTSGRAPDTQYFGPGTRLTVL.

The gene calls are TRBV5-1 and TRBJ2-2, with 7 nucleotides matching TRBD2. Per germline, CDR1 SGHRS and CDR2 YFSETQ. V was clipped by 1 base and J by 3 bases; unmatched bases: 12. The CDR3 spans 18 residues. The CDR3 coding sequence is TGCGCCAGCAGCTTGTTTCGCGGGAGCGGGGTGGACACCGGGGAGCTGTTTTTT. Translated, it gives CASSLFRGSGVDTGELFF.

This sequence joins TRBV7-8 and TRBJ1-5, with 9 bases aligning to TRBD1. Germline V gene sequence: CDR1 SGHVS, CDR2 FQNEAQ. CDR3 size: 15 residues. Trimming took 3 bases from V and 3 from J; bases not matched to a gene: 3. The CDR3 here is CASSFGTGFNQPQHF. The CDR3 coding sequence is TGTGCCAGCAGCTTCGGGACAGGGTTCAATCAGCCCCAGCATTTT.

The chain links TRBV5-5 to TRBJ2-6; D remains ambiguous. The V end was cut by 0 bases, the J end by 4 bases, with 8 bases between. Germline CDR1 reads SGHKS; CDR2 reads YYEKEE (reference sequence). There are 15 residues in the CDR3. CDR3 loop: CASSLGDTGANVLTF. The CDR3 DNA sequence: TGTGCCAGCAGCTTGGGAGATACGGGGGCCAACGTCCTGACTTTC.

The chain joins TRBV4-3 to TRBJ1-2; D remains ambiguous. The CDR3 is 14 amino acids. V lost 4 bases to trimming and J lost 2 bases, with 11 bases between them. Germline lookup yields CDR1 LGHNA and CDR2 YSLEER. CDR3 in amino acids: CASSPVTVNYGYTF. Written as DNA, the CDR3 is TGCGCCAGCAGCCCAGTCACAGTAAACTATGGCTACACCTTC.

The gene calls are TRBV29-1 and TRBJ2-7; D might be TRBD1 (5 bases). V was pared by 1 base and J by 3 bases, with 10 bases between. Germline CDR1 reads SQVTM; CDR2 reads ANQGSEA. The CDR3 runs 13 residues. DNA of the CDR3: TGCAGCGTTGAAGGGGGCAGTTTCTACGAGCAGTACTTC. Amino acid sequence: CSVEGGSFYEQYF.

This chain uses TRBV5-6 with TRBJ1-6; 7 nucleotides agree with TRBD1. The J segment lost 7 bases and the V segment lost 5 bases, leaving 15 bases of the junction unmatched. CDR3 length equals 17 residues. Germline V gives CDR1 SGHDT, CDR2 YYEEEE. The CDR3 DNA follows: TGTGCCAGCAGTTCGCGTCAAACAGGGGCTGACAATTCACCCCTCCACTTT. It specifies CASSSRQTGADNSPLHF.

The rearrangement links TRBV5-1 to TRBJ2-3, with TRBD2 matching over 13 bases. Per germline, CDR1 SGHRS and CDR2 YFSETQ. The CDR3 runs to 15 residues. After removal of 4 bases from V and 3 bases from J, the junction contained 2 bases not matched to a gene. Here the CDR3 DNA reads TGCGCCAGCAGCAAGACTAGCGGGAGGACAGATACGCAGTATTTT. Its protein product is CASSKTSGRTDTQYF.

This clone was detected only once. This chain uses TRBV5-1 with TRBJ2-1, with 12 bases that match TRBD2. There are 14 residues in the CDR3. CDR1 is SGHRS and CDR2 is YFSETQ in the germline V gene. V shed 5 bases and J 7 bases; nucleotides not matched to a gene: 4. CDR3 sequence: CASRRTSGGNEQFF. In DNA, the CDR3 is TGCGCCAGCAGACGTACTAGCGGGGGGAATGAGCAGTTCTTC.